This entry features one T cell receptor (beta chain) sequence. Its antigen is undetermined. Measured with immunoSEQ multiplex PCR; TCRdb has only the in-frame clones, and not every one. The sample includes about 73,000 clones, approximately 90% seen only once; the top ten take approximately 11%. The data were taken from a study of OX40 agonist ivuxolimab in advanced cancers. Study overall: Patients were given ivuxolimab, an antibody that agonizes OX40 (CD134).

CDR1 is PRHDT and CDR2 is FYEKMQ in the germline V gene (reference sequence). This CDR3 is built from 14 residues. The V and J ends lost 3 bases and 5 bases, in that order; junction bases with no gene match: 4. Study-wide results and limits: Dosing at 0.1 to 3.0 mg/kg was accompanied by clonal expansion of CD4+ and CD8+ blood T cells by week 6. Several nonresponders also turned out to have low normalized T-cell clonal expansion. Mean expanded clone counts were higher in CD8+ than CD4+ T cells.

The gene calls are TRBV13 and TRBJ1-1; 9 bases line up with TRBD1. Sequences were derived from CD4+ or CD8+ T cells sorted from blood, sampled in a trial of the OX40 agonist ivuxolimab. The receptor's source is an adult with an advanced solid tumor such as melanoma, head and neck, liver or kidney cancer. This CDR3 reads CASSFRTGVTEAFF. CDR3 in DNA: TGTGCCAGCAGCTTTCGGACAGGGGTAACTGAAGCTTTCTTT.